These 4 T cell receptor beta chains were sequenced from one sample in a study of technical replicates of blood from four donors. Data came from immunoSEQ multiplex PCR; TCRdb stores just in-frame clones and leaves some out. This table holds some 48,000 clones, 95% to 96% found once. The specimen was T cells isolated from PBMCs. Every receptor here comes from a human donor in good health.

This chain connects TRBV19 to TRBJ1-1, with D unclear. Trimming left V 10 bases short and J 6 bases short, with 21 bases between. Germline V gene sequence: CDR1 LNHDA, CDR2 SQIVND (reference sequence). The CDR3 totals 14 residues. The CDR3 DNA sequence: TGTGCCACCCAAGGGAGGGAGAGAGGCCCTGAAGCTTTCTTT. Protein sequence: CATQGRERGPEAFF.

The J gene is TRBJ2-3, the V gene TRBV12-5; weak D call: TRBD1 (6 bases). The V and J ends lost 1 base and 3 bases respectively, with 8 bases between them. Germline V gives CDR1 LGHNT, CDR2 FRNRAP. The CDR3 has 14 residues. CDR3 DNA sequence: TGTGCTAGTGGTTTGGAGGACAGTACAGATACGCAGTATTTT. Protein product: CASGLEDSTDTQYF.

V usage is TRBV14 and J usage is TRBJ1-5; the D gene is possibly TRBD1 (5 bases). CDR1 is SGHDN, CDR2 FVKESK, per germline. The V end lost 3 bases, the J end lost 6 bases, and 9 bases lay between the germline ends. This CDR3 has 13 residues. In DNA, the CDR3 is TGTGCCAGCAGCCATCGGGGGGGTCAGCCCCAGCATTTT. Protein sequence: CASSHRGGQPQHF.

The sample holds one count of this clone. The chain recombines TRBV10-3 with TRBJ2-3; 7 nucleotides line up with TRBD2. Germline lookup yields CDR1 ENHRY and CDR2 SYGVKD. The CDR3 length is 16 residues. After removal of 0 bases from V and 2 bases from J, the junction contained 5 bases not matched to a gene. This CDR3 reads CAISESASGLTDTQYF. The DNA for the CDR3 is TGTGCCATCAGTGAGTCGGCTAGCGGACTCACAGATACGCAGTATTTT.